This TCR beta chain came from a study of OX40 agonist ivuxolimab in advanced cancers. About the research overall: Therapy given before enrollment (anti-PD-1, anti-PD-L1 or anti-CTLA-4) was allowed, and 40% to 45% had some. Partial responses were achieved by three patients: one hepatocellular carcinoma, two cutaneous melanoma.

Regarding this clone: What it recognizes is unknown.

Findings and limits, study-wide: CD4+ and CD8+ T cells in blood underwent clonal expansion by week 6 at 0.1 to 3.0 mg/kg.

The V segment lost 6 bases and the J segment 7 bases; nucleotides outside the gene matches: 16. Germline CDR1 LNHDA, CDR2 SQIVND (reference sequence). The CDR3 loop spans 16 amino acids. Profiled with immunoSEQ multiplex PCR; TCRdb holds only in-frame clones, not every one. The sample records 82,000 or so clones, 92% being singletons. The input for sequencing was CD4+ or CD8+ T cells sorted from blood, taken in a trial of the OX40 agonist ivuxolimab. The source is an adult with an advanced solid tumor such as melanoma, head and neck, liver or kidney cancer. The chain uses TRBV19 and TRBJ1-2; 8 nucleotides align to TRBD1. The CDR3 DNA sequence: TGTGCCAGTAGGGCTCCCGTAGGGCAGGGGGCGCGTGGCTACACCTTC. It specifies CASRAPVGQGARGYTF.